One sample yielded the 20 T cell receptor beta chains listed below, sequenced in a study of CD8+CD57+ T cells in acquired aplastic anemia. TCR beta VDJ combinations and CDR3 sequences were profiled from genomic DNA. TCRdb re-called the reads through MiXCR, storing one row per CDR3 protein. This table holds 130,000 or so distinct CDR3 sequences, roughly 40% found once. Sequencing involved patients with CD8+CD57+ cell expansion previously shown by flow cytometry. Sample: sorted CD4+, CD8+, or CD8+CD57+ T cells (not recorded which) from PBMCs. All receptors come from a human donor with aplastic anemia.

The chain employs TRBV5-4 and TRBJ2-2, with 9 bases fitting TRBD1. The junction had 7 bases not matched to a gene; V was cut back by 6 bases and J by 4 bases. The CDR3 sequence is 15 residues long. CDR1 is SGHNT, CDR2 YYREEE, per germline (reference sequence). The CDR3 nucleotides are TGTGCCAGCACCCCGGGACAGGGCGGCACCGGGGAGCTGTTTTTT. Translating it yields CASTPGQGGTGELFF.

This clonotype was counted at least ten times. V and J are TRBV10-3 and TRBJ1-2; D is undetermined. V lost 4 bases to trimming and J lost 7 bases, with 10 bases between them. Germline CDR1 and CDR2: ENHRY and SYGVKD. This CDR3 is built from 12 residues. Here the CDR3 reads CAISVNGCGYTF. For the CDR3, the DNA is TGTGCCATCAGTGTAAACGGCTGTGGCTACACCTTC.

The chain carries TRBV20-1 and TRBJ2-2, with 9 nucleotides matching TRBD1. This CDR3 is 15 amino acids long. The ends lost 5 bases at V and 2 bases at J; junction bases unmatched: 6. Germline V gene sequence: CDR1 DFQATT, CDR2 SNEGSKA (reference sequence). Here the CDR3 reads CSAGNRGHNTGELFF. CDR3 coding DNA: TGCAGTGCTGGGAACAGGGGGCATAACACCGGGGAGCTGTTTTTT.

This clonotype was recorded at least ten times. V gene TRBV5-1 combines with J gene TRBJ2-1; D remains unclear. V shed 7 bases and J shed 7 bases, with 27 bases lying between them. From germline, CDR1 is SGHRS and CDR2 YFSETQ. CDR3 length: 17 residues. As DNA, the CDR3 is TGCGCCAGCCGAAGCTCTCTCCTGGACGAGAATAATAATGAGCAGTTCTTC. It translates to CASRSSLLDENNNEQFF.

This clonotype was seen ten or more times. CDR3 DNA sequence: TGCGCCTGCTCAACACTGATAGAAAACAATCAGCCCCAGCATTTT. It is translated as CACSTLIENNQPQHF. This sequence joins TRBV20-1 and TRBJ1-5; D uncertain. From germline, CDR1 is DFQATT and CDR2 SNEGSKA (reference sequence). The CDR3 runs 15 residues.

V gene TRBV20-1 combines with J gene TRBJ2-3; 7 nucleotides match TRBD2. V gave up 5 bases and J gave up 2 bases; unmatched junction bases: 10. The CDR3 totals 15 residues. The germline CDR1 and CDR2 sequences are DFQATT and SNEGSKA (reference sequence). The CDR3 DNA is TGCAGTGCTGGCTTAGGCGGGGGACTCACAGATACGCAGTATTTT. Translation gives CSAGLGGGLTDTQYF.

This clonotype was recorded only once. The chain joins TRBV10-3 to TRBJ1-5; no definite D call. Germline V gene lookup returns CDR1 ENHRY and CDR2 SYGVKD. Between the trimmed V and J ends, which lost 2 bases and 2 bases, there was a span of 10 bases. The CDR3 covers 15 residues. This chain's CDR3 is CAISEGEEGNQPQHF. The CDR3, as DNA: TGTGCCATCAGTGAGGGGGAGGAGGGCAATCAGCCCCAGCATTTT.

Comments on this clonotype: An end of the junction differs from the germline gene, which may be a read error. The chain uses TRBV11-2 and TRBJ2-3; 8 bases match TRBD2. The CDR3 consists of 15 residues. The germline CDR1 and CDR2 sequences are SGHAT and FQNNGV. The CDR3 spells CASSLHLAGTDTRYF. CDR3 DNA: TGTGCCAGCAGCTTACATCTAGCGGGCACAGATACGCGGTATTTT.

This clonotype occurred a few times. This may be a read error: a much more frequent sequence differs by one nucleotide. The genes are TRBV2 and TRBJ1-2; no definite D call. The CDR3 is made up of 12 amino acids. Germline assignment: CDR1 SNHLY and CDR2 FYNNEI. V dropped 1 base and J dropped 4 bases, with 4 bases sitting between them. CDR3: CASSEGGYGYTF. Written as DNA, the CDR3 is TGTGCCAGCAGTGAAGGGGGCTATGGCTACACCTTC.

This clonotype has ten or more counts. The genes are TRBV7-8 and TRBJ2-7, with D possibly TRBD1 on 6 matching bases. The CDR3 has 14 amino acids. Trimming pared 5 bases from V and 3 bases from J, leaving 14 bases between. Germline V gene data show CDR1 as SGHVS and CDR2 as FQNEAQ. CDR3 in DNA: TGTGCCAGCAGCCCTCCTACAGGGTTCTACGAGCAGTACTTC. It codes for CASSPPTGFYEQYF. The full variable domain, its missing parts supplied by reference TRBV7-8 and TRBJ2-7, is GAGVSQSPRYKVAKRGQDVALRCDPISGHVSLFWYQQALGQGPEFLTYFQNEAQLDKSGLPSDRFFAERPEGSVSTLKIQRTQQEDSAVYLCASSPPTGFYEQYFGPGTRLTVT.

Many counts were recorded for this clonotype. The junction and the germline gene differ at one end; a read error may be behind it. V is TRBV20-1 and J is TRBJ1-2; no clear D. This CDR3 spans 11 amino acids. Germline V CDR1 and CDR2: DFQATT, SNEGSKA (reference sequence). The CDR3 reads CSAGEDYGYTF. In nucleotides, the CDR3 is TGCAGTGCTGGAGAAGACTATGGCTACACCTTC.

V is TRBV9 and J is TRBJ2-7, with D unresolved. The germline CDR1 and CDR2 sequences are SGDLS and YYNGEE. The length of the CDR3 is 14 residues. CDR3 DNA sequence: TGTGCCAGCAACGTACCCCTTAGACACTACGAGCAGTACGTC. Its protein is CASNVPLRHYEQYV.

The rearrangement uses TRBV5-1 and TRBJ1-1, with 8 bases that match TRBD1. The CDR3 totals 15 residues. Germline V lookup: CDR1 SGHRS, CDR2 YFSETQ. V trimming: 4 bases; J trimming: 3 bases; junction bases outside the gene matches: 8. CDR3 sequence (DNA): TGCGCCAGCAGCCCTAGGACAGGGATCGACACTGAAGCTTTCTTT. Translated: CASSPRTGIDTEAFF.

The gene calls are TRBV11-1 and TRBJ2-7; 9 bases fit TRBD1. This CDR3 spans 17 amino acids. Germline lookup yields CDR1 SGHAT and CDR2 FQDESV (reference sequence). The J segment lost 3 bases and the V segment lost 4 bases, leaving 13 bases of the junction unmatched. Written as DNA, the CDR3 is TGTGCCAGCAGCTCCTACCTGGCGGGGACAGGGCACTACGAGCAGTACTTC. Translating it yields CASSSYLAGTGHYEQYF.

This clonotype was found many times. The chain carries TRBV15 and TRBJ1-2, with a possible D match to TRBD1 (5 bases). Germline V lookup: CDR1 LNHNV, CDR2 YYDKDF (reference sequence). V shed 0 bases and J shed 8 bases, with 13 bases lying between them. The CDR3 consists of 14 residues. This CDR3 reads CATSRDKGLFGYTF. CDR3 sequence (DNA): TGTGCCACCAGCAGAGATAAGGGGCTCTTCGGCTACACCTTC.

The rearrangement joins TRBV12-3 or TRBV12-4 to TRBJ1-1, with a possible D match to TRBD1 (5 bases). V lost 7 bases and J 3 bases, leaving 12 bases between the germline ends. The CDR3 contains 13 residues. In nucleotides, the CDR3 is TGTGCCAGCAACCTCCGGGACTACACTGAAGCTTTCTTT. Translating it yields CASNLRDYTEAFF.

In this sample, this clonotype turned up a few times. CDR3 residues: CASSYGSGVYNEQFF. The CDR3 DNA follows: TGTGCCAGCAGTTACGGGTCGGGGGTATACAATGAGCAGTTCTTC. The chain carries TRBV6-5 and TRBJ2-1, with D possibly matching TRBD2 (6 bases). The V end lost 2 bases, the J end lost 4 bases, and 12 bases lay between the germline ends. The CDR3 has 15 amino acids. Germline loops: CDR1 MNHEY, CDR2 SVGAGI.

This clonotype was detected many times. The chain recombines TRBV29-1 with TRBJ2-3, with D maybe TRBD1 (6 bases). There are 15 residues in the CDR3. V was shortened by 2 bases and J by 2 bases, with 14 bases between the two germline ends. Germline values: CDR1 SQVTM, CDR2 ANQGSEA. The CDR3 here is CSVEPPQGNTDTQYF. CDR3 nucleotides: TGCAGCGTTGAACCCCCGCAGGGGAACACAGATACGCAGTATTTT.

The table lists this clonotype with many counts. This chain connects TRBV6-5 to TRBJ2-2, with D possibly called TRBD1 or TRBD2 (5 bases each). The CDR3 sequence is 16 residues long. The V gene's germline CDR1 is MNHEY and CDR2 SVGAGI. Trimming stripped 6 bases from V and 3 bases from J, with 17 bases between. CDR3 amino acids: CASRPLGARDTGELFF. The DNA for the CDR3 is TGTGCCAGCAGACCGCTCGGGGCGAGGGACACCGGGGAGCTGTTTTTT.

V usage is TRBV25-1 and J usage is TRBJ2-7, with 8 bases aligning to TRBD2. Germline assignment: CDR1 MGHDK and CDR2 SYGVNS. The CDR3 runs 14 residues. V shed 6 bases and J 3 bases; nucleotides not matched to a gene: 7. The CDR3 is CASSGGAIGYEQYF. As DNA, the CDR3 is TGTGCCAGCAGCGGGGGGGCCATCGGCTACGAGCAGTACTTC.